The rows below give T cell receptor beta chains drawn from one sample of a study of cytomegalovirus exposure and HLA in healthy donors. Assay used: immunoSEQ multiplex PCR; TCRdb lists only in-frame clones, some missing. Among 130,000 to 150,000 clones listed, about two thirds were seen once. Sequencing was done on a sample of PBMCs. Every receptor here comes from a man aged 35-49 years in good health and CMV-seronegative. Each CDR3 is given with its conserved first and last residue. The D gene is left open where the match is weak. A clone size is listed for some rows: how often the clone was seen (once, few, many), or a class if it is expanded.

d_call,cdr3_length,j_call,v_call,clone_size,cdr3_nt,cdr3_aa
-,14,TRBJ1-5,TRBV19,-,TGTGCCAGTAGTATTTCCGGGAACCATCAGCCCCAGCATTTT,CASSISGNHQPQHF
-,15,TRBJ1-2,TRBV15,-,TGTGCCACCAGCAGAGGGCAGGGCGGTAACTATGGCTACACCTTC,CATSRGQGGNYGYTF
TRBD2,17,TRBJ2-3,TRBV11-2,few,TGTGCCAGCAGCTTTGGCGGGACTAGCCGGGGTACAGATACGCAGTATTTT,CASSFGGTSRGTDTQYF
TRBD1,14,TRBJ2-3,TRBV19,-,TGTGCCAGTAGTATAACCGGGACAGGGGATACGCAGTATTTT,CASSITGTGDTQYF
-,14,TRBJ1-1,TRBV29-1,few,TGCAGCGTTTGTCTAACAGGGATGAACACTGAAGCTTTCTTT,CSVCLTGMNTEAFF
TRBD1,15,TRBJ2-7,TRBV5-1,-,TGCGCCAGCAGCTTGGCCCGGGACAGGGGCTACGAGCAGTACTTC,CASSLARDRGYEQYF
TRBD1,22,TRBJ2-3,TRBV4-2,-,TGTGCCAGCAGCCAAGTGAGGGTTATTCGGGACAGGGAAAAGGGGAGCACAGATACGCAGTATTTT,CASSQVRVIRDREKGSTDTQYF
TRBD2,14,TRBJ2-7,TRBV6-6,-,TGTGCCAGCAGTTCGCCAAGCGGGAAATACGAGCAGTACTTC,CASSSPSGKYEQYF
TRBD1,13,TRBJ1-2,TRBV4-1,-,TGCGCCAGCAGCCAAACCACAGGGGGCGGCTACACCTTC,CASSQTTGGGYTF
TRBD1,15,TRBJ1-6,TRBV6-5,few,TGTGCCAGCAGTAAAAGGACAGGGAATAATTCACCCCTCCACTTT,CASSKRTGNNSPLHF
TRBD1,14,TRBJ2-7,TRBV6-5,-,TGTGCCAGCAGAGCCGACAGGGCCCCCTACGAGCAGTACTTC,CASRADRAPYEQYF
-,14,TRBJ1-1,TRBV29-1,-,TGCAGCGTTGGGGGGGTGAGACGGAACACTGAAGCTTTCTTT,CSVGGVRRNTEAFF
-,16,TRBJ2-1,TRBV7-6,-,TGTGCCAGCAGCGCCCGAGCCAGCGCTATCTACAATGAGCAGTTCTTC,CASSARASAIYNEQFF
-,14,TRBJ2-1,TRBV6-5,few,TGTGCCAGCAGTCGATATCTCCTAGAATCTGAGCAGTTCTTC,CASSRYLLESEQFF
TRBD1,15,TRBJ2-5,TRBV4-1,-,TGCGCCAGCAGTCCGGACAGGGAGGCTCAAGAGACCCAGTACTTC,CASSPDREAQETQYF
-,17,TRBJ1-4,TRBV9,-,TGTGCCAGCAGCCAATGGTCAGGTCGTGGTCTTGACGAAAAACTGTTTTTT,CASSQWSGRGLDEKLFF
-,13,TRBJ2-1,TRBV2,-,TGTGCCAGCAGTGAGTATCTATACAATGAGCAGTTCTTC,CASSEYLYNEQFF
-,16,TRBJ2-2,TRBV5-6,once,TGTGCCAGCAGCTTCCTGGGGGCGCGGAACACCGGGGAGCTGTTTTTT,CASSFLGARNTGELFF
-,16,TRBJ2-7,TRBV30,once,TGTGCCTGGAGTGTACTAGGGTGGGGACACGGCTACGAGCAGTACTTC,CAWSVLGWGHGYEQYF
-,13,TRBJ1-1,TRBV14,-,TGTGCCAGCAGCACCGCCCAGGACACTGAAGCTTTCTTT,CASSTAQDTEAFF
-,15,TRBJ1-1,TRBV30,-,TGTGCCTGGAGTGTAGCTCTCCGGAGGGACACTGAAGCTTTCTTT,CAWSVALRRDTEAFF
-,14,TRBJ1-1,TRBV5-1,-,TGCGCCAGCAGCTTGTGGGCTCGGAACACTGAAGCTTTCTTT,CASSLWARNTEAFF
-,15,TRBJ1-4,TRBV19,once,TGTGCCAGTAGTACACAGGTCGCAACTAATGAAAAACTGTTTTTT,CASSTQVATNEKLFF
-,18,TRBJ2-6,TRBV7-9,-,TGTGCCAGCAGCCTTCGCAGGGGCTCATCCTCTGGGGCCAACGTCCTGACTTTC,CASSLRRGSSSGANVLTF
-,11,TRBJ2-1,TRBV9,-,TGTGCCAGCAGCGGCGAAAATGAGCAGTTCTTC,CASSGENEQFF
-,15,TRBJ1-1,TRBV30,-,TGTGCCTGGAGTGTAGGCGTGGGGGCAGTCACTGAAGCTTTCTTT,CAWSVGVGAVTEAFF
-,13,TRBJ1-3,TRBV9,-,TGTGCCAGCAGCCCAGGGGCTGGAAACACCATATATTTT,CASSPGAGNTIYF
TRBD1,17,TRBJ1-2,TRBV28,-,TGTGCCAGCAGTCCCACCCAACCGACAGGGGTTGGCTACGGCTACACCTTC,CASSPTQPTGVGYGYTF
-,15,TRBJ1-2,TRBV7-9,once,TGTGCCAGCAGCAGCTTAGGTAGCGCGTACTATGGCTACACCTTC,CASSSLGSAYYGYTF
TRBD1,14,TRBJ1-2,TRBV28,-,TGTGCCAGCAGTCCCGGGACAGGGGGCTTTGGCTACACCTTC,CASSPGTGGFGYTF
-,14,TRBJ2-1,TRBV6-1,-,TGTGCCAGCACGACCTATAAAGGGGGTGATGAGCAGTTCTTC,CASTTYKGGDEQFF
-,15,TRBJ2-3,TRBV15,-,TGTGCCACCAGGCCGAGGTGGTCTAGCACAGATACGCAGTATTTT,CATRPRWSSTDTQYF
-,14,TRBJ2-3,TRBV7-2,-,TGTGCCAGCAGCTTGGCCGCAGTTCCAGATACGCAGTATTTT,CASSLAAVPDTQYF
-,16,TRBJ2-3,TRBV5-1,-,TGCGCCAGCAGCTTGGGAGGAGGCGGGGGCGGTGATACGCAGTATTTT,CASSLGGGGGGDTQYF
-,15,TRBJ2-3,TRBV10-3,-,TGTGCCATCAAGGGAGGCGGGATCCAGACAGATACGCAGTATTTT,CAIKGGGIQTDTQYF
-,13,TRBJ2-3,TRBV2,few,TGTGCCAGCACAGGGGACAGCACAGATACGCAGTATTTT,CASTGDSTDTQYF
TRBD1,15,TRBJ1-1,TRBV11-2,once,TGTGCCAGCAGACCCCGGACAGGGACGAACACTGAAGCTTTCTTT,CASRPRTGTNTEAFF
TRBD2,19,TRBJ2-4,TRBV9,-,TGTGCCAGCAGCTCCCGGGGGAGCGGGAGGGAGGGGACCAAAAACATTCAGTACTTC,CASSSRGSGREGTKNIQYF
TRBD1,15,TRBJ2-2,TRBV10-3,few,TGTGCCATCAGAACCGGGACAGGGAACACCGGGGAGCTGTTTTTT,CAIRTGTGNTGELFF
TRBD2,14,TRBJ2-2,TRBV2,-,TGTGCCAGCCTCAATATAGCGGGAACCGGGGAGCTGTTTTTT,CASLNIAGTGELFF
-,16,TRBJ2-2,TRBV5-4,few,TGTGCCAGCAGCGGCCCCAGGACTTCGAACACCGGGGAGCTGTTTTTT,CASSGPRTSNTGELFF
TRBD2,13,TRBJ2-7,TRBV7-2,-,TGTGCGAGCCGGGCTAGCGGGCAACCTGAGCAGTACTTC,CASRASGQPEQYF
-,13,TRBJ1-1,TRBV5-1,-,TGCGCCAGCAGCTTGGGGCCGAACACTGAAGCTTTCTTT,CASSLGPNTEAFF
-,13,TRBJ2-1,TRBV5-4,few,TGTGCCAGCAGCCCCTCCCCCCACAATGAGCAGTTCTTC,CASSPSPHNEQFF
TRBD2,13,TRBJ2-1,TRBV19,once,TGTGCCAGTAGTGTCTCAGGCACTAGCGTATCCCTCTTC,CASSVSGTSVSLF
-,15,TRBJ1-1,TRBV13,-,TGTGCCAGCAGCTTAGGGGTCTGGGGGCGGACTGAAGCTTTCTTT,CASSLGVWGRTEAFF
TRBD1,13,TRBJ1-2,TRBV19,-,TGTGCCAGTAACCTGGACAGGGACTATGGCTACACCTTC,CASNLDRDYGYTF
TRBD2,17,TRBJ2-3,TRBV5-6,-,TGTGCCAGCAGCTCAATTTGGGCTAGCGGGAAGTGGGATACGCAGTATTTT,CASSSIWASGKWDTQYF
-,13,TRBJ1-5,TRBV19,-,TGTGCCAGTAGTATTAGCCCCAATCAGCCCCAGCATTTT,CASSISPNQPQHF
-,13,TRBJ2-3,TRBV5-1,few,TGCGCCAGCAGCTCCGGGAGCACAGATACGCAGTATTTT,CASSSGSTDTQYF
TRBD1,14,TRBJ2-7,TRBV9,-,TGTGCCAGCAGCCCGGGGACAGGGACCTACGAGCAGTACTTC,CASSPGTGTYEQYF
TRBD1,16,TRBJ2-5,TRBV30,-,TGTGCCTGGAGTCTATCACGGGACAGGCGATTCAAGACCCAGTACTTC,CAWSLSRDRRFKTQYF